Listed below are T cell receptor beta chains from one sample, sequenced in a study of T-cell reconstitution after alpha-beta-depleted transplantation in children. Using its own MiXCR run on the PCR reads, TCRdb lists one record per CDR3 protein. The sample has some 190,000 distinct CDR3 sequences, 11% seen once. Sequences were derived from PBMCs, sampled before TCRalphabeta/CD19-depleted stem cell transplant. These receptors were obtained from a boy aged 2 to 10 with acute myeloid leukemia, due to receive a stem cell transplant. Both conserved end residues are part of each CDR3. D genes are given only for firm matches. Rows may omit the clone size; those that give it use once, few, many or a size class.

CSASETSFNEQFF | TGCAGTGCTAGTGAGACTAGCTTCAATGAGCAGTTCTTC | TRBV20-1 | many | TRBD2 | TRBJ2-1
CASSQEGVGTEDSGNTIYF | TGTGCCAGCAGCCAAGAAGGTGTGGGGACAGAGGACTCTGGAAACACCATATATTTT | TRBV14 | NA | TRBD1 | TRBJ1-3
CASSLTGPGELFF | TGTGCCAGCAGTTTGACAGGGCCCGGGGAGCTGTTTTTT | TRBV6-5 | many | TRBD1 | TRBJ2-2
CASSSLAGARSDTQYF | TGTGCCAGCAGTTCCCTAGCGGGAGCTAGGTCAGATACGCAGTATTTT | TRBV28 | many | TRBD2 | TRBJ2-3
CASSYPIGGGSYNEQFF | TGCGCCAGCAGCTACCCGATTGGCGGGGGGTCCTACAATGAGCAGTTCTTC | TRBV5-1 | many | TRBD2 | TRBJ2-1
CASSQGSSGGFTGELFF | TGTGCCAGCAGCCAAGGATCCAGCGGGGGGTTTACCGGGGAGCTGTTTTTT | TRBV4-2 | many | TRBD2 | TRBJ2-2
CASSLRQRNTGELFF | TGTGCCAGCAGCTTACGGCAGAGGAACACCGGGGAGCTGTTTTTT | TRBV7-2 | few | NA | TRBJ2-2
CASSHGKYRGLGQPQHF | TGTGCCAGCAGCCACGGGAAGTACAGGGGGTTGGGACAGCCCCAGCATTTT | TRBV3-1 | few | TRBD1 | TRBJ1-5
CASSPGTSGRGNEQFF | TGTGCCAGCAGCCCCGGGACTAGCGGGAGAGGGAATGAGCAGTTCTTC | TRBV11-2 | NA | TRBD2 | TRBJ2-1
CASSPARGQPYGYTF | TGTGCCAGCAGCCCCGCCCGAGGGCAGCCCTATGGCTACACCTTC | TRBV3-1 | many | NA | TRBJ1-2
CAWLGGANTEAFF | TGTGCCTGGCTGGGGGGAGCGAACACTGAAGCTTTCTTT | TRBV30 | many | NA | TRBJ1-1
CSAREGRDFRNIQYF | TGCAGTGCTAGAGAGGGGCGGGACTTCAGGAACATTCAGTACTTC | TRBV20-1 | many | NA | TRBJ2-4
CASSEVAGGTEAFF | TGTGCCAGCAGTGAAGTTGCGGGAGGCACTGAAGCTTTCTTT | TRBV6-1 | many | NA | TRBJ1-1
CSCTPGQGVNEQFF | TGCAGTTGTACGCCGGGACAGGGAGTAAATGAGCAGTTCTTC | TRBV20-1 | NA | TRBD1 | TRBJ2-1
CASSQSRDRGIYNSPLHF | TGCGCCAGCAGCCAGAGCCGGGACAGGGGGATCTATAATTCACCCCTCCACTTT | TRBV4-1 | many | TRBD1 | TRBJ1-6
CASSSGWGRELFF | TGTGCCAGCAGCTCCGGCTGGGGCCGGGAACTGTTTTTT | TRBV3-1 | many | NA | TRBJ1-4
CASSETGDSAYEQYF | TGTGCCAGCAGTGAAACTGGGGACTCCGCCTACGAGCAGTACTTC | TRBV2 | many | NA | TRBJ2-7
CASSVDGANYGYTF | TGTGCCAGCAGCGTAGATGGAGCAAACTATGGCTACACCTTC | TRBV9 | many | NA | TRBJ1-2
CATSRDGGYTF | TGTGCCACCAGCAGAGATGGTGGCTACACCTTC | TRBV15 | many | NA | TRBJ1-2
CSAGDTPDSGNTIYF | TGCAGTGCTGGGGACACTCCTGACTCTGGAAACACCATATATTTT | TRBV20-1 | many | NA | TRBJ1-3
CATSAVSGDYNEQFF | TGTGCCACCAGTGCGGTTAGCGGAGACTACAATGAGCAGTTCTTC | TRBV24-1 | many | NA | TRBJ2-1
CASTQKEKEGPETQYF | TGTGCCAGCACCCAAAAGGAGAAGGAGGGTCCCGAAACCCAGTACTTC | TRBV28 | many | NA | TRBJ2-5
CASSDWNYNEQFF | TGTGCCAGCAGCGACTGGAACTACAATGAGCAGTTCTTC | TRBV11-2 | many | NA | TRBJ2-1
CASGSPGQGAGTEAFF | TGTGCCAGCGGGTCTCCCGGACAGGGAGCTGGCACTGAAGCTTTCTTT | TRBV28 | many | TRBD1 | TRBJ1-1
CAISESSGGAVGELFF | TGTGCCATCAGTGAGTCCAGCGGGGGGGCCGTCGGGGAGCTGTTTTTT | TRBV10-3 | many | TRBD2 | TRBJ2-2
CATRLAGTSGAQYF | TGTGCCACCCGGCTAGCAGGTACCTCCGGGGCGCAGTATTTT | TRBV15 | many | NA | TRBJ2-3
CATSRDRGGQGAYNEQFF | TGTGCCACCAGCAGAGATAGGGGGGGACAGGGGGCCTACAATGAGCAGTTCTTC | TRBV15 | NA | TRBD1 | TRBJ2-1
CASSETETGELFF | TGTGCCAGCTCCGAGACAGAGACCGGGGAGCTGTTTTTT | TRBV18 | many | NA | TRBJ2-2
CATSPITGGANVLTF | TGTGCCACCAGCCCCATAACAGGTGGGGCCAACGTCCTGACTTTC | TRBV15 | many | NA | TRBJ2-6
CASSQALRGNTEAFF | TGCGCCAGCAGCCAAGCTCTGAGGGGGAACACTGAAGCTTTCTTT | TRBV4-1 | many | NA | TRBJ1-1
CSATARCMNTEAFF | TGCAGTGCTACGGCCAGGTGCATGAACACTGAAGCTTTCTTT | TRBV20-1 | many | NA | TRBJ1-1
CSARGRTSKLAKNIQYF | TGCAGTGCTAGAGGGAGGACGTCAAAACTAGCCAAAAACATTCAGTACTTC | TRBV20-1 | many | NA | TRBJ2-4
CASSQRSLGGYTNTEAFF | TGTGCCAGCAGCCAAAGGTCTCTGGGGGGGTATACGAACACTGAAGCTTTCTTT | TRBV3-1 | many | NA | TRBJ1-1
CASAKLSTDTQYF | TGCGCCAGTGCAAAGCTGAGCACAGATACGCAGTATTTT | TRBV5-1 | many | NA | TRBJ2-3
CSARTGVSNQPQHF | TGCAGTGCTAGGACAGGGGTTAGCAATCAGCCCCAGCATTTT | TRBV20-1 | many | TRBD1 | TRBJ1-5
CSARRGQGLEAFF | TGCAGTGCTAGAAGGGGACAGGGGCTGGAAGCTTTCTTT | TRBV20-1 | many | TRBD1 | TRBJ1-1
CASSLGQPNTEAFF | TGTGCCAGCAGCTTGGGACAGCCGAACACTGAAGCTTTCTTT | TRBV12-3/TRBV12-4 | many | TRBD1 | TRBJ1-1
CASSQDSSGGYTDTQYF | TGTGCCAGCAGCCAAGATTCTAGCGGGGGATACACAGATACGCAGTATTTT | TRBV3-1 | many | TRBD2 | TRBJ2-3